The T cell receptor (beta chain) under discussion was sequenced for a study of beta chain features in type 1 diabetes. Of the isolated RNA, all was reverse transcribed, and so the sequenced material was expressed TCRB transcripts. Assay: immunoSEQ multiplex PCR; the TCRdb copy retains only in-frame clones and omits some. The table has some 160,000 clones, around 8.4% seen once; the top ten hold around 0.5%. This clone was observed many times. Its target is not known. Study results and caveats: Moderate yet significant TCRB CDR3 shortening was seen in Type 1 diabetes patients in all four CD4+ subsets.

The source is a woman younger than 35 with type 1 diabetes. The sequenced sample was central memory CD4+ T cells from blood.

This CDR3 is CARIFDERGYEQYF. The CDR3 bases are TGTGCCAGGATCTTTGATGAGCGGGGGTACGAGCAGTACTTC. The genes are TRBV9 and TRBJ2-7, with 8 bases fitting TRBD2. The CDR3 covers 14 residues. Germline assignment: CDR1 SGDLS and CDR2 YYNGEE. J gave up 4 bases and V 8 bases, and 11 bases lay outside the gene matches. The entire variable domain, with the rest obtained from reference TRBV9 and TRBJ2-7, is as follows: DSGVTQTPKHLITATGQRVTLRCSPRSGDLSVYWYQQSLDQGLQFLIQYYNGEERAKGNILERFSAQQFPDLHSELNLSSLELGDSALYFCARIFDERGYEQYFGPGTRLTVT.